These T cell receptor beta chains were read from a single sample in a study of blood T cell repertoires in COVID-19. Sequencing used immunoSEQ multiplex PCR; TCRdb keeps in-frame clones, though not all of them. The table records over 200,000 clones, 70% to 90% of them present only once. Sequencing was performed on peripheral blood. The source is a man aged 25 to 40 with COVID-19, enrolled during active disease. The CDR3 runs from the conserved cysteine through the conserved F or W. D genes are given only for firm matches. Expanded clones are given a class, and other clones once, few, many or no size at all.

d_call: TRBD2; v_call: TRBV30; clone_size: -; j_call: TRBJ2-1; cdr3_nt: TGTGCCTGGAGAAGGGAGGGCAATGAGCAGTTCTTC; cdr3_aa: CAWRREGNEQFF
d_call: -; v_call: TRBV27; clone_size: -; j_call: TRBJ2-6; cdr3_nt: TGTGCCAGCAGTTTGGATACAGCCTCTGGGGCCAACGTCCTGACTTTC; cdr3_aa: CASSLDTASGANVLTF
d_call: -; v_call: TRBV5-4; clone_size: -; j_call: TRBJ1-2; cdr3_nt: TGTGCCAGCAGCTTTGGAGAGGGGAGGAGGGCGGCCTTCTTC; cdr3_aa: CASSFGEGRRAAFF
d_call: -; v_call: TRBV2; clone_size: -; j_call: TRBJ1-2; cdr3_nt: TGTGCCAGCAGCTACCAGGGTCCCAACTATGGCTACACCTTC; cdr3_aa: CASSYQGPNYGYTF
d_call: -; v_call: TRBV4-1; clone_size: -; j_call: TRBJ1-5; cdr3_nt: TGCGCCAGCAGCCAAGTTCAAGGGGTTTATAGCAATCAGCCCCAGCATTTT; cdr3_aa: CASSQVQGVYSNQPQHF
d_call: TRBD2; v_call: TRBV11-1; clone_size: -; j_call: TRBJ2-2; cdr3_nt: TGTGCCAGCAGCCAAGCTAGCGGGGGGGCCCGGGAGCTGTTTTTT; cdr3_aa: CASSQASGGARELFF
d_call: -; v_call: TRBV18; clone_size: -; j_call: TRBJ1-5; cdr3_nt: TGTGCCAGCTCCCCGAGTAGCAATCAGCCCCAGCATTTT; cdr3_aa: CASSPSSNQPQHF
d_call: -; v_call: TRBV11-3; clone_size: -; j_call: TRBJ2-1; cdr3_nt: TGTGCCAGCAGCTCATGGGGGGTCGGCGGACACTACAATGAGCAGTTCTTC; cdr3_aa: CASSSWGVGGHYNEQFF
d_call: -; v_call: TRBV6-5; clone_size: -; j_call: TRBJ1-2; cdr3_nt: TGTGCCAGCAGTTACTCGTATATGAACTATGGCTACACCTTC; cdr3_aa: CASSYSYMNYGYTF
d_call: -; v_call: TRBV5-1; clone_size: few; j_call: TRBJ2-1; cdr3_nt: TGCGCCAGCAGCTTAGGCAGGGTACGGGTCGGATGGGATGAGCAGTTCTTC; cdr3_aa: CASSLGRVRVGWDEQFF
d_call: -; v_call: TRBV7-2; clone_size: -; j_call: TRBJ2-7; cdr3_nt: TGTGCCAGCAGCTTCCCCTACCTCTACGAGCAGTACTTC; cdr3_aa: CASSFPYLYEQYF
d_call: TRBD1; v_call: TRBV5-1; clone_size: -; j_call: TRBJ2-2; cdr3_nt: TGCGCCAGCAGCCCCCTAGGGGGACAGGGGAACGGGGAGCTGTTTTTT; cdr3_aa: CASSPLGGQGNGELFF
d_call: TRBD2; v_call: TRBV3-1/TRBV3-2; clone_size: -; j_call: TRBJ2-2; cdr3_nt: TGTGCCAGCAGCCGGACGACTAGCGGGAGGGCTAACACCGGGGAGCTGTTTTTT; cdr3_aa: CASSRTTSGRANTGELFF
d_call: TRBD2; v_call: TRBV6-5; clone_size: -; j_call: TRBJ2-3; cdr3_nt: TGTGCCAGCAGTTACCTAGCGGGGGTACCAGATACGCAGTATTTT; cdr3_aa: CASSYLAGVPDTQYF
d_call: -; v_call: TRBV19; clone_size: -; j_call: TRBJ2-3; cdr3_nt: TGTGCCAGTAAACCGGCGGGATCCGTGGATACGCAGTATTTT; cdr3_aa: CASKPAGSVDTQYF
d_call: -; v_call: TRBV28; clone_size: -; j_call: TRBJ1-6; cdr3_nt: TGTGCCAGCCGGGACAAGAGGAATTCACCCCTCCACTTT; cdr3_aa: CASRDKRNSPLHF
d_call: -; v_call: TRBV7-3; clone_size: once; j_call: TRBJ2-1; cdr3_nt: TGTGCCAGCAGCCCTGGGAGTAGACACAATGAGCAGTTCTTC; cdr3_aa: CASSPGSRHNEQFF
d_call: TRBD1; v_call: TRBV2; clone_size: -; j_call: TRBJ1-2; cdr3_nt: TGTGCCAGCAGTGAATTGGACTACACCGGGACAGGGGGAGGCTACACCTTC; cdr3_aa: CASSELDYTGTGGGYTF
d_call: TRBD1; v_call: TRBV4-2; clone_size: few; j_call: TRBJ1-2; cdr3_nt: TGTGCCAGCAGCCAAGTTCAGGGGGCGATGGGGGGCTACACCTTC; cdr3_aa: CASSQVQGAMGGYTF
d_call: -; v_call: TRBV18; clone_size: -; j_call: TRBJ1-5; cdr3_nt: TGTGCCAGCTCACCAGGGGCTAATCAGCCCCAGCATTTT; cdr3_aa: CASSPGANQPQHF
d_call: -; v_call: TRBV7-3; clone_size: -; j_call: TRBJ1-6; cdr3_nt: TGTGCCAGCAGGGTCGTGGGGGCTGGGTCACCCCTCCACTTT; cdr3_aa: CASRVVGAGSPLHF
d_call: -; v_call: TRBV28; clone_size: -; j_call: TRBJ1-2; cdr3_nt: TGTGCCAGCAGTTTGGGGGGACTAGGGGACTTC; cdr3_aa: CASSLGGLGDF
d_call: -; v_call: TRBV5-5; clone_size: -; j_call: TRBJ1-5; cdr3_nt: TGTGCCAGCAGCTCGGGGAGCCGATCCGGCAATCAGCCCCAGCATTTT; cdr3_aa: CASSSGSRSGNQPQHF
d_call: TRBD2; v_call: TRBV4-3; clone_size: -; j_call: TRBJ2-7; cdr3_nt: TGCGCCAGCAGCCCCCGACTAGCTAACTTCTACGAGCAGTACTTC; cdr3_aa: CASSPRLANFYEQYF
d_call: -; v_call: TRBV27; clone_size: -; j_call: TRBJ1-1; cdr3_nt: TGTGCCTGCAGTTTATCGTCGGGTTGGACTGAAGCTTTCTTT; cdr3_aa: CACSLSSGWTEAFF
d_call: TRBD1; v_call: TRBV6-6; clone_size: -; j_call: TRBJ1-5; cdr3_nt: TGTGCCAGCAGTTACTGGGGACAGGGGGCTAGTCAGCCCCAGCATTTT; cdr3_aa: CASSYWGQGASQPQHF
d_call: TRBD1; v_call: TRBV19; clone_size: -; j_call: TRBJ1-5; cdr3_nt: TGTGCCAGTAGTATCACGGGACAGGAGAATCAGCCCCAGCATTTT; cdr3_aa: CASSITGQENQPQHF
d_call: TRBD1; v_call: TRBV25-1; clone_size: -; j_call: TRBJ1-5; cdr3_nt: TGTGCCAGCAGTGGATGGGACAGACCGAATCAGCCCCAGCATTTT; cdr3_aa: CASSGWDRPNQPQHF
d_call: -; v_call: TRBV19; clone_size: -; j_call: TRBJ1-1; cdr3_nt: TGTGCCATTGCGGGAGGGAACACTGAAGCTTTCTTT; cdr3_aa: CAIAGGNTEAFF
d_call: -; v_call: TRBV29-1; clone_size: -; j_call: TRBJ2-7; cdr3_nt: TGCAGCGTCACCGGGCAGGGGAACGACGAGCAGTACTTC; cdr3_aa: CSVTGQGNDEQYF
d_call: TRBD1; v_call: TRBV10-3; clone_size: -; j_call: TRBJ1-2; cdr3_nt: TGTGCCATCAGTGACCGGACAGGTCGGGGCTACACCTTC; cdr3_aa: CAISDRTGRGYTF
d_call: -; v_call: TRBV29-1; clone_size: -; j_call: TRBJ1-1; cdr3_nt: TGCAGCGTTAACAGCTGGAACACTGAAGCTTTCTTT; cdr3_aa: CSVNSWNTEAFF
d_call: -; v_call: TRBV25-1; clone_size: -; j_call: TRBJ2-6; cdr3_nt: TGTGCCAGCAGTGAAAGCCGTCCTGGGGCCAACGTCCTGACTTTC; cdr3_aa: CASSESRPGANVLTF
d_call: -; v_call: TRBV9; clone_size: -; j_call: TRBJ1-4; cdr3_nt: TGTGCCAGCAGCCCGCGAGGACAGCTTAATGAAAAACTGTTTTTT; cdr3_aa: CASSPRGQLNEKLFF
d_call: TRBD1; v_call: TRBV19; clone_size: -; j_call: TRBJ1-5; cdr3_nt: TGTGCCAGTAGTGACAGGGGAGTCGCTTCGGGAAATCAGCCCCAGCATTTT; cdr3_aa: CASSDRGVASGNQPQHF
d_call: TRBD2; v_call: TRBV7-2; clone_size: -; j_call: TRBJ2-7; cdr3_nt: TGTGCCAGCAGCCGCGGGACTAGCAGTCCTTACGAGCAGTACTTC; cdr3_aa: CASSRGTSSPYEQYF
d_call: -; v_call: TRBV24-1; clone_size: -; j_call: TRBJ2-3; cdr3_nt: TGTGCCACCAGTGATTCGACTCCTGGCTCCGATACGCAGTATTTT; cdr3_aa: CATSDSTPGSDTQYF
d_call: -; v_call: TRBV27; clone_size: once; j_call: TRBJ2-7; cdr3_nt: TGTGCCAGCAGCCTTGAATCCGGGACACAGTACTACGAGCAGTACTTC; cdr3_aa: CASSLESGTQYYEQYF
d_call: TRBD2; v_call: TRBV7-2; clone_size: -; j_call: TRBJ2-3; cdr3_nt: TGTGCCAGCAGCCGTACGAGGGGAGGGACAGATACGCAGTATTTT; cdr3_aa: CASSRTRGGTDTQYF
d_call: -; v_call: TRBV7-3; clone_size: -; j_call: TRBJ2-2; cdr3_nt: TGTGCCAGCAGCCCTTCCGGGACTTCAAACACCGGGGAGCTGTTTTTT; cdr3_aa: CASSPSGTSNTGELFF
d_call: TRBD1; v_call: TRBV10-3; clone_size: -; j_call: TRBJ1-1; cdr3_nt: TGTGCCTCCTCACAGGGGGCCGTCACTGAAGCTTTCTTT; cdr3_aa: CASSQGAVTEAFF
d_call: -; v_call: TRBV5-4; clone_size: few; j_call: TRBJ1-6; cdr3_nt: TGTGCCAGCAGCGCCGAGCGGCAAGTAAATTCACCCCTCCACTTT; cdr3_aa: CASSAERQVNSPLHF
d_call: -; v_call: TRBV7-9; clone_size: once; j_call: TRBJ2-7; cdr3_nt: TGTGCCAGCAGCTTGGGCAGCAGCGAGCAGTACTTC; cdr3_aa: CASSLGSSEQYF
d_call: -; v_call: TRBV12-5; clone_size: -; j_call: TRBJ2-2; cdr3_nt: TGTGCTAGTGGTCCGGACGGGGGTGACACCGGGGAGCTGTTTTTT; cdr3_aa: CASGPDGGDTGELFF
d_call: -; v_call: TRBV5-6; clone_size: -; j_call: TRBJ1-4; cdr3_nt: TGTGCCAGCAGCTTGGCAGGGGCAACTAATGAAAAACTGTTTTTT; cdr3_aa: CASSLAGATNEKLFF
d_call: TRBD1; v_call: TRBV28; clone_size: once; j_call: TRBJ1-5; cdr3_nt: TGTGCCAGCAGTTCCCCCGGGACAGGGTTTGGCTACCATCAGCCCCAGCATTTT; cdr3_aa: CASSSPGTGFGYHQPQHF
d_call: TRBD1; v_call: TRBV4-2; clone_size: -; j_call: TRBJ1-2; cdr3_nt: TGTGCCAGCAGCCAAGATAGGGACAGAACTAACTATGGCTACACCTTC; cdr3_aa: CASSQDRDRTNYGYTF
d_call: -; v_call: TRBV27; clone_size: -; j_call: TRBJ1-1; cdr3_nt: TGTGCCAGCAGTTTACGGGGGAACACTGAAGCTTTCTTT; cdr3_aa: CASSLRGNTEAFF